This TCR beta chain was recorded in a study of cytomegalovirus exposure and HLA in healthy donors. PCR employed 60 Vbeta and 13 Jbeta primers. Clones were sequenced by immunoSEQ multiplex PCR, and TCRdb holds only the in-frame ones, with some missing. The sample gives 80,000 to 100,000 clones, about 81% of which show up once; over 1.1% is in the top ten. This CDR3 has 21 residues. Germline loops: CDR1 SNHLY, CDR2 FYNNEI. The V segment lost 8 bases and the J segment 7 bases; nucleotides outside the gene matches: 34. Specimen: PBMCs. This receptor was taken from a man in his forties in good health and CMV-seronegative. The rearrangement uses TRBV2 and TRBJ1-2; TRBD1 matches 7 bases. CDR3 in DNA: TGTGCCAGCCAAGAGTCAGCAGTTTTTGAGGGACAGCATTCGCAAGTCTTTGGCTACACCTTC. It encodes CASQESAVFEGQHSQVFGYTF.